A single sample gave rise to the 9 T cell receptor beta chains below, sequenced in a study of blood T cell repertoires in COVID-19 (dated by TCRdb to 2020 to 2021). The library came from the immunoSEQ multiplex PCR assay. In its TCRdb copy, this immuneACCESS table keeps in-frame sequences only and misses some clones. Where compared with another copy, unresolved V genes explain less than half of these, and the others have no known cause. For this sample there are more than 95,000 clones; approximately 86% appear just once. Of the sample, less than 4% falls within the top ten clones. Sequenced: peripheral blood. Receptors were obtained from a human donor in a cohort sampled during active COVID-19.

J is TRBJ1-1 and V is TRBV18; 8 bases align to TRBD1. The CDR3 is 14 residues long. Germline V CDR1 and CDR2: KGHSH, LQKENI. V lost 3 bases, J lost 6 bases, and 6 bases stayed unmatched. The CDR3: CASSPVTGVPEAFF. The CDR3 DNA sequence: TGTGCCAGCTCACCCGTGACAGGGGTCCCTGAAGCTTTCTTT. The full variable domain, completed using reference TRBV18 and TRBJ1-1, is NAGVMQNPRHLVRRRGQEARLRCSPMKGHSHVYWYRQLPEEGLKFMVYLQKENIIDESGMPKERFSAEFPKEGPSILRIQQVVRGDSAAYFCASSPVTGVPEAFFGQGTRLTVV.

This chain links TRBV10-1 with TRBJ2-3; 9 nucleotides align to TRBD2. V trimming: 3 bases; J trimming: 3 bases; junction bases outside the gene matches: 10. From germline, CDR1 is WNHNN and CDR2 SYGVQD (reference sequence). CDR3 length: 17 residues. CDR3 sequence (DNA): TGCGCCAGCAGTGATGCGGCAGCGGGAGGTACAACAGATACGCAGTATTTT. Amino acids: CASSDAAAGGTTDTQYF.

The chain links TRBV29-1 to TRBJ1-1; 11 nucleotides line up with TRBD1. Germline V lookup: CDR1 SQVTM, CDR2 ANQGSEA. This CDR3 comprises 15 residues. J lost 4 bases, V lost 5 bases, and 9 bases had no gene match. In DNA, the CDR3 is TGCAGCGTTCACCGGGACAGGGGGAAGACCACTGAAGCTTTCTTT. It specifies CSVHRDRGKTTEAFF.

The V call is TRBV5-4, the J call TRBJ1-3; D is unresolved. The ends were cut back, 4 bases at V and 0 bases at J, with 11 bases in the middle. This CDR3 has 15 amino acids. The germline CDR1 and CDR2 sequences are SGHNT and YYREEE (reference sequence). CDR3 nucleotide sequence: TGTGCCAGCAGCGATGACACGTTCTCTGGAAACACCATATATTTT. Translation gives CASSDDTFSGNTIYF.

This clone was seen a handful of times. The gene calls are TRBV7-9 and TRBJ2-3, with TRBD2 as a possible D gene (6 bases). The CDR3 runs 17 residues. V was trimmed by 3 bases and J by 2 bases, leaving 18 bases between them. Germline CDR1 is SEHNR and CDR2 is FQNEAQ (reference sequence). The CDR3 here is CASSLTRQSYHTDTQYF. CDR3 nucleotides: TGTGCCAGCAGCTTGACTAGACAGAGCTATCACACAGATACGCAGTATTTT. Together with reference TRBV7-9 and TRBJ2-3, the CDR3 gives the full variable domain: DTGVSQNPRHKITKRGQNVTFRCDPISEHNRLYWYRQTLGQGPEFLTYFQNEAQLEKSRLLSDRFSAERPKGSFSTLEIQRTEQGDSAMYLCASSLTRQSYHTDTQYFGPGTRLTVL.

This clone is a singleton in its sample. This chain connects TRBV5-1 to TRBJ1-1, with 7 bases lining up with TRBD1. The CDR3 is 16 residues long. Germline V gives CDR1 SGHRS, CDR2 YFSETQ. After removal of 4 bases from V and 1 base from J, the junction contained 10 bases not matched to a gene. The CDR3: CASSLQQGPRNTEAFF. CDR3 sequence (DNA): TGCGCCAGCAGCCTCCAACAGGGGCCCCGGAACACTGAAGCTTTCTTT.

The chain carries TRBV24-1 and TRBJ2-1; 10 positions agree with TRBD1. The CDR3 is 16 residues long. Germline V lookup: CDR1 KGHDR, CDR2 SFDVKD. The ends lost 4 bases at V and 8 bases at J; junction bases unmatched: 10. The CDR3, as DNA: TGTGCCACCAGTGAGGGGGGGACAGGGGCTTTGGATGAGCAGTTCTTC. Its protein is CATSEGGTGALDEQFF.

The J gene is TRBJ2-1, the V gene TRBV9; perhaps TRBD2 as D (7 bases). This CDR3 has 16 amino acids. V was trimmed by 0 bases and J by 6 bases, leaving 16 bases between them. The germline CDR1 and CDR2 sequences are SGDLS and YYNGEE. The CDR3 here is CASSVVSGGQGNEQFF. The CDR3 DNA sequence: TGTGCCAGCAGCGTAGTCTCCGGGGGGCAAGGCAATGAGCAGTTCTTC.

DNA for the CDR3: TGCAGCGCTGGATACTATCCAGGGTTTGGGCGGGAGGGTGTTGAGACCCAGTACTTC. As protein: CSAGYYPGFGREGVETQYF. The chain couples TRBV29-1 to TRBJ2-5; 9 nucleotides align to TRBD2. Germline loops: CDR1 SQVTM, CDR2 ANQGSEA. There are 19 residues in the CDR3. The ends lost 7 bases at V and 5 bases at J; junction bases unmatched: 26.